This T cell receptor beta chain was captured in a study of siplizumab effects on memory and regulatory T cells. Per individual sample, 95,000 to 100,000 TCR templates were assayed. This table comes from immunoSEQ multiplex PCR, and its TCRdb copy is limited to in-frame clones, with some not included. The data show tens of thousands of clones, under 95% seen once. The CDR3 has 18 amino acids. With V trimmed by 4 bases and J by 3 bases, 10 bases remained unmatched. Per the germline V gene, CDR1 is SGHDT and CDR2 is YYEEEE. The sequencing input was CD8+ T cells sorted from blood. This rearrangement joins TRBV5-6 to TRBJ2-2; 12 bases line up with TRBD2. This sequence was found in a human donor in good health. The DNA of the CDR3 is TGTGCCAGCAGCGATTCCACTAGCGGGAGGACGTACACCGGGGAGCTGTTTTTT. It codes for CASSDSTSGRTYTGELFF.